This T cell receptor beta chain was documented in a study of early T cells in non-severe SARS-CoV-2 infection. The V gene lost 3 bases and the J gene lost 2 bases, with 9 bases spanning the gap. This CDR3 region has 13 residues. Germline V gene data show CDR1 as GTSNPN and CDR2 as SVGIG (reference sequence). Each CDR3 protein gets one entry after TCRdb re-called the 5' RACE reads with MiXCR. The table records some 50,000 distinct CDR3 sequences, 9% to 9.5% of them present only once. This clonotype originated in an adult who was a healthcare worker with PCR-confirmed SARS-CoV-2 infection or an uninfected control (not recorded which). The rearrangement joins TRBV30 to TRBJ2-3; the D gene is possibly TRBD2 (5 bases). Sample: whole blood. DNA for the CDR3: TGTGCCTGGAGGGTCGGGAACACAGATACGCAGTATTTT. Translated: CAWRVGNTDTQYF.